Detailed here is one TCR beta chain. As yet, its antigen is unknown. CDR3 length equals 13 residues. Trimming removed 5 bases at V and 3 bases at J, with 10 bases between. Germline CDR1 reads KGHSH; CDR2 reads LQKENI. The data stem from a study of human thymus T cells. Healthy Finnish infants undergoing corrective surgery for congenital heart defects were used as donors. Four of the eight donors gave about 0.45-1 mL blood during surgery. Measured with immunoSEQ multiplex PCR; TCRdb has only the in-frame clones, and not every one. The data contain around 45,000 clones, more than 85% of them singletons. Overall study results and limits: V and J genes seemed to be used with bias in thymic and blood repertoires.

The clonotype comes from a girl under three years old with a congenital heart defect but otherwise immunologically healthy. This chain uses TRBV18 with TRBJ1-2, with a tentative D call TRBD1 (5 bases). The sequenced sample was blood. The CDR3 protein is CASSEGRDYGYTF. The CDR3 DNA is TGTGCCAGCTCAGAGGGGCGCGACTATGGCTACACCTTC. Full variable domain (rest looked up from reference TRBV18 and TRBJ1-2): NAGVMQNPRHLVRRRGQEARLRCSPMKGHSHVYWYRQLPEEGLKFMVYLQKENIIDESGMPKERFSAEFPKEGPSILRIQQVVRGDSAAYFCASSEGRDYGYTFGSGTRLTVV.